Shown below are 17 T cell receptor beta chains from a single sample sequenced in a study of T cell changes during pregnancy in multiple sclerosis. Libraries were prepared by immunoSEQ multiplex PCR; TCRdb keeps only in-frame clonotypes and omits some of them. The profile covers roughly 40,000 clones, with 92% appearing a single time and roughly 13% taken by the ten largest. Sequenced here: CD8+ T cells from peripheral blood mononuclear cells, sampled in the first trimester of pregnancy. These receptors were taken from a female donor with multiple sclerosis, enrolled in a pregnancy study.

V gene TRBV10-1 combines with J gene TRBJ1-1; TRBD1 aligns across 8 bases. Germline values: CDR1 WNHNN, CDR2 SYGVQD (reference sequence). This CDR3 has 14 amino acids. Unmatched junction bases numbered 6, after V lost 6 bases and J lost 3 bases. CDR3 in amino acids: CASSQGAADTEAFF. Here the CDR3 DNA reads TGCGCCAGCAGCCAGGGGGCCGCTGACACTGAAGCTTTCTTT.

This chain links TRBV27 with TRBJ2-1, with D maybe TRBD1 (5 bases). The ends were cut back, 5 bases at V and 6 bases at J, with 26 bases in the middle. CDR1 and CDR2 (germline): MNHEY, SMNVEV (reference sequence). The CDR3 runs to 18 residues. CDR3 nucleotide sequence: TGTGCCAGCAGTCCCTCCCAAAGACAGATGATGAGAGGCAATGAGCAGTTCTTC. This gives the protein CASSPSQRQMMRGNEQFF.

This clone was observed once. The V gene is TRBV5-1, the J gene TRBJ2-1; 8 bases are a match to TRBD1. Trimming at V came to 4 bases and at J to 3 bases, leaving 9 bases not matched to a gene. Germline lookup yields CDR1 SGHRS and CDR2 YFSETQ. This CDR3 has 16 residues. CDR3 residues: CASSTKDREYYNEQFF. Written as DNA, the CDR3 is TGCGCCAGCAGCACGAAGGACAGGGAATACTACAATGAGCAGTTCTTC.

The chain links TRBV9 to TRBJ1-1; 7 bases are a match to TRBD1. CDR3 length: 13 residues. Germline-derived CDR1 and CDR2 are SGDLS and YYNGEE. Trimming took 3 bases from V and 1 from J; bases not matched to a gene: 0. In DNA, the CDR3 is TGTGCCAGCAGCGGACAGGGGAACACTGAAGCTTTCTTT. Translating it yields CASSGQGNTEAFF.

V is TRBV2 and J is TRBJ2-2, with TRBD2 matching 8 bases. Germline values: CDR1 SNHLY, CDR2 FYNNEI. This CDR3 spans 14 amino acids. After removal of 8 bases from V and 7 bases from J, the junction contained 9 bases not matched to a gene. The CDR3 DNA reads as TGTGCCAGCTGGACGGGGGGGTGGGTCGGGGAGCTGTTTTTT. Translation gives CASWTGGWVGELFF. Filled out from reference TRBV2 and TRBJ2-2, the complete variable domain reads EPEVTQTPSHQVTQMGQEVILRCVPISNHLYFYWYRQILGQKVEFLVSFYNNEISEKSEIFDDQFSVERPDGSNFTLKIRSTKLEDSAMYFCASWTGGWVGELFFGEGSRLTVL.

The chain recombines TRBV29-1 with TRBJ2-1; D is possibly TRBD1 (6 bases). V lost 4 bases and J 5 bases, leaving 12 bases between the germline ends. In germline, CDR1 is SQVTM, CDR2 ANQGSEA. This CDR3 spans 13 amino acids. CDR3 in amino acids: CSVVSHRDNEQFF. DNA of the CDR3: TGCAGCGTTGTTTCACACAGGGACAATGAGCAGTTCTTC.

CDR3 region: CASSSAQGNYGYTF. Here the CDR3 DNA reads TGTGCCAGCAGCTCCGCACAGGGGAACTATGGCTACACCTTC. V and J are TRBV7-9 and TRBJ1-2; 7 nucleotides agree with TRBD1. The V and J ends lost 4 bases and 2 bases, in that order; junction bases with no gene match: 4. Germline V gives CDR1 SEHNR, CDR2 FQNEAQ (reference sequence). The CDR3 spans 14 residues.

V is TRBV5-1 and J is TRBJ1-2; D might be TRBD1 (5 bases). The V end lost 4 bases, the J end lost 8 bases, and 12 bases lay between the germline ends. Germline V CDR1 and CDR2: SGHRS, YFSETQ. This CDR3 comprises 12 residues. The chain's CDR3 is CASSRTGDGYTF. The CDR3 DNA sequence: TGCGCCAGCAGCCGGACGGGGGACGGCTACACCTTC.

The chain couples TRBV19 to TRBJ2-2, with TRBD2 identical over 10 bases. V dropped 5 bases and J dropped 3; count of bases not matched to a gene: 6. The V gene's germline CDR1 is LNHDA and CDR2 SQIVND (reference sequence). CDR3 length: 16 residues. The CDR3 loop reads CASSQLAGWDTGELFF. In DNA, the CDR3 is TGTGCCAGTAGTCAACTAGCGGGGTGGGACACCGGGGAGCTGTTTTTT.

CDR3 nucleotides: TGTGCCAGCACCAAGGCCGGGACAGGGGGGGACGAGCAGTACTTC. The encoded protein is CASTKAGTGGDEQYF. V and J are TRBV13 and TRBJ2-7; 11 positions match TRBD1. Germline V gene lookup returns CDR1 PRHDT and CDR2 FYEKMQ (reference sequence). The trim removed 7 bases at V and 5 bases at J, leaving 10 bases unmatched. This CDR3 is built from 15 residues.

V usage is TRBV19 and J usage is TRBJ2-1, with 8 positions matching TRBD1. V was clipped by 5 bases and J by 5 bases; unmatched bases: 2. The CDR3 extends over 13 amino acids. CDR1 LNHDA and CDR2 SQIVND come from the germline V gene (reference sequence). In nucleotides, the CDR3 is TGTGCCAGTAGTTGGGACAGGAACAATGAGCAGTTCTTC. This gives the protein CASSWDRNNEQFF.

The sample holds one count of this clone. The chain carries TRBV9 and TRBJ1-6; no definite D call. The V gene lost 3 bases and the J gene lost 10 bases, with 8 bases spanning the gap. This CDR3 contains 12 residues. CDR1 SGDLS and CDR2 YYNGEE come from the germline V gene. The CDR3 DNA sequence: TGTGCCAGCAGCGCGGGAAGCTCACCCCTCCACTTT. Its translation: CASSAGSSPLHF.

The genes are TRBV11-2 and TRBJ2-7, with D perhaps matching TRBD1 (6 bases). V lost 3 bases and J lost 0, with 15 bases in between. The CDR3 covers 16 residues. Germline CDR1 SGHAT, CDR2 FQNNGV. CDR3 sequence reads: CASSLGRGDLSYEQYF. In nucleotides, the CDR3 is TGTGCCAGCAGCTTGGGCAGGGGTGATCTCTCCTACGAGCAGTACTTC.

This clone was seen once. The chain carries TRBV11-1 and TRBJ1-5, with 8 bases aligning to TRBD1. Germline V gene lookup returns CDR1 SGHAT and CDR2 FQDESV (reference sequence). The CDR3 contains 19 residues. With V trimmed by 3 bases and J by 0 bases, 13 bases remained unmatched. CDR3 coding DNA: TGTGCCAGCAGCTTGGCACGGACAGGGTGGACCGATAGCAATCAGCCCCAGCATTTT. Encoded protein: CASSLARTGWTDSNQPQHF.

This chain joins TRBV2 and TRBJ2-7; 7 bases map to TRBD2. The CDR3 has 15 amino acids. Germline V lookup: CDR1 SNHLY, CDR2 FYNNEI. With 3 bases clipped from V and 4 bases from J, the junction kept 9 bases outside the gene matches. The CDR3 DNA is TGTGCCAGCAGTGACGGGGGACTACTTCGTTACGAGCAGTACTTC. Its translation is CASSDGGLLRYEQYF. The full variable domain, rest sourced from reference TRBV2 and TRBJ2-7, is EPEVTQTPSHQVTQMGQEVILRCVPISNHLYFYWYRQILGQKVEFLVSFYNNEISEKSEIFDDQFSVERPDGSNFTLKIRSTKLEDSAMYFCASSDGGLLRYEQYFGPGTRLTVT.

This clone has a handful of counts. V usage is TRBV7-9 and J usage is TRBJ2-7; maybe TRBD2 (6 bases). The CDR3 contains 16 residues. From germline, CDR1 is SEHNR and CDR2 FQNEAQ (reference sequence). V shed 1 base and J shed 0 bases, with 13 bases lying between them. CDR3 protein: CASSLEGGLSSYEQYF. CDR3 DNA sequence: TGTGCCAGCAGCTTAGAAGGAGGGCTCAGCTCCTACGAGCAGTACTTC.

The V gene is TRBV7-2, the J gene TRBJ1-1, with 9 bases that match TRBD1. Trimming took 4 bases from V and 4 from J; bases not matched to a gene: 4. The CDR3 has 14 amino acids. CDR1 SGHTA and CDR2 FQGNSA come from the germline V gene. CDR3 sequence (DNA): TGTGCCAGCAGCTCGGACAGGGGAAGCACTGAAGCTTTCTTT. Translated: CASSSDRGSTEAFF.